A single sample is the source of the 22 T cell receptor beta chains below, sequenced in a study of T cells in women clearing cervical HPV infection. Libraries were prepared by immunoSEQ multiplex PCR; TCRdb keeps only in-frame clonotypes and omits some of them. The sample totals 25,000 to 35,000 clones. Sequencing was performed on blood buffy coat. Receptor source: a woman aged 18 to 69 with a cervical HPV16 infection that either progressed to CIN3+ or cleared (not recorded which).

As regards this clone: The CDR3 is cut off 3 residues early in the read; its end comes from the germline J gene. The chain employs TRBV11-2 and TRBJ2-4; D tentatively reads TRBD1 or TRBD2 (5 bases each). Trimming removed 2 bases at V and 4 bases at J, with 9 bases between. Germline loops: CDR1 SGHAT, CDR2 FQNNGV. The CDR3 runs to 14 residues. CDR3 DNA, as far as it was read: TGTGCCAGCAGCTTATCAGGGAGAAAAAACATT. Translated: CASSLSGRKNI. The entire CDR3 protein reads CASSLSGRKNIQYF.

To note about this clone: The read terminates 3 residues ahead of where the CDR3 ends, so the germline J gene completes it. This chain links TRBV18 with TRBJ2-3; 7 bases align to TRBD1. The CDR3 sequence is 16 residues long. Germline V gives CDR1 KGHSH, CDR2 LQKENI. The part of the CDR3 DNA that was read is TGTGCCAGCTCACCACCGCGGTGGCAGGGGGACCAGCCG. Protein: CASSPPRWQGDQP. The entire CDR3 protein reads CASSPPRWQGDQPQYF.

Note on this clone: From the germline J gene comes the end of the CDR3, since the read stops 3 residues before it. This rearrangement joins TRBV7-9 to TRBJ1-1; the match to TRBD1 covers 8 bases. With V trimmed by 8 bases and J by 4 bases, 3 bases remained unmatched. Germline V gives CDR1 SEHNR, CDR2 FQNEAQ (reference sequence). The CDR3 sequence is 12 residues long. CDR3 residues: CASHDRGTEAFF. Partial CDR3 DNA: TGTGCCAGCCACGACAGGGGCACTGAA.

Concerning this clone itself: The read ends 3 residues early relative to the CDR3; the germline J gene fills the gap. The chain combines TRBV5-1 with TRBJ2-1; no firm D call. Trimming removed 2 bases from V and 8 bases from J, with 8 bases in between. The CDR3 totals 12 residues. Germline V gene data show CDR1 as SGHRS and CDR2 as YFSETQ. The CDR3 reads CASSFYFHEQFF. CDR3 DNA (partial): TGCGCCAGCAGCTTCTATTTCCATGAG.

Of note for this clone: The missing CDR3 end, 3 residues past where the read stops, is filled in from the germline J gene. V is TRBV5-6 and J is TRBJ1-4; possible D gene TRBD1, 5 bases. This CDR3 contains 14 residues. Germline lookup yields CDR1 SGHDT and CDR2 YYEEEE. Incomplete CDR3 DNA: TGTGCCAGCAGTTTCACCTCTGGGGCCAACGTA. This translates into CASSFTSGANV. The complete CDR3 protein is CASSFTSGANVLFF.

To note about this clone: The read terminates 3 residues ahead of where the CDR3 ends, so the germline J gene completes it. The genes are TRBV6-2 or TRBV6-3 and TRBJ2-2, with D unresolved. CDR3 length: 13 amino acids. Germline V gene data show CDR1 as MNHEY and CDR2 as SVGEGT. This CDR3 reads CASSWADNSPLFF. Incomplete CDR3 DNA: TGTGCCAGCAGCTGGGCAGATAATTCACCG.

Points on this clone: With the read ending 3 residues before the CDR3 end, the germline J gene is used to fill in that end. This chain connects TRBV30 to TRBJ1-2; TRBD1 matches at 7 bases. The germline gives CDR1 GTSNPN, CDR2 SVGIG (reference sequence). The J segment lost 0 bases and the V segment lost 2 bases, leaving 6 bases of the junction unmatched. The CDR3 sequence is 15 residues long. This CDR3 reads CAWSPRDSPNYGYTF. The part of the CDR3 DNA that was read is TGTGCCTGGAGTCCCCGGGACAGTCCTAACTATGGC. The full variable domain, completed using reference TRBV30 and TRBJ1-2, is SQTIHQWPATLVQPVGSPLSLECTVEGTSNPNLYWYRQAAGRGLQLLFYSVGIGQISSEVPQNLSASRPQDRQFILSSKKLLLSDSGFYLCAWSPRDSPNYGYTFGSGTRLTVV.

Turning to this clone: The CDR3 end falls 3 residues outside the read, so it is completed with the germline J gene. The rearrangement links TRBV7-2 to TRBJ2-3, with TRBD1 as a possible D gene (5 bases). In germline, CDR1 is SGHTA, CDR2 FQGNSA. The CDR3 runs to 13 residues. CDR3 amino acids: CASRAGYQETQYF. CDR3 DNA (partial): TGTGCCAGCAGGGCAGGGTACCAAGAGACG.

Regarding this clone: The CDR3 end falls 3 residues outside the read, so it is completed with the germline J gene. The chain uses TRBV20-1 and TRBJ2-3; TRBD2 matches 11 bases. V dropped 0 bases and J dropped 6; count of bases not matched to a gene: 11. The CDR3 covers 17 residues. From germline, CDR1 is DFQATT and CDR2 SNEGSKA (reference sequence). The CDR3 region is CSARDLGTSGVVDTQYF. The covered CDR3 bases are TGCAGTGCTAGAGATCTGGGGACTAGCGGTGTAGTTGATACG.

As to this clone: The read falls 3 residues short of the CDR3 end, and the missing part is taken from the germline J gene. V gene TRBV18 combines with J gene TRBJ1-2; 10 bases match TRBD1. The CDR3 is 17 amino acids. Germline V gene sequence: CDR1 KGHSH, CDR2 LQKENI. The covered CDR3 bases are TGTGCCAGCTCACCACCATGGGCGGACAGGGGGGGACACGAC. Amino acid sequence: CASSPPWADRGGHD. The full CDR3 protein is CASSPPWADRGGHDYTF.

Turning to this clone: The read falls 3 residues short of the CDR3 end, and the missing part is taken from the germline J gene. The rearrangement joins TRBV5-8 to TRBJ2-5; TRBD2 is a possible D gene (5 bases). Germline V lookup: CDR1 SGHTS, CDR2 YDEGEE. The CDR3 contains 13 residues. The V end lost 2 bases, the J end lost 4 bases, and 9 bases lay between the germline ends. The DNA read from the CDR3 is TGTGCCAGCAGCTTCAACGCGGGAGAGACC. It is translated as CASSFNAGET. The full CDR3 protein reads CASSFNAGETQYF.

Notes on this clone: The read stops 3 residues short of the end of the CDR3; the missing end is completed from the germline J gene. The chain has TRBV2 and TRBJ2-6; the D is unclear. This CDR3 contains 13 residues. V gave up 4 bases and J gave up 6 bases, with 7 bases separating them. Germline-derived CDR1 and CDR2 are SNHLY and FYNNEI. The CDR3 DNA, read in part, is TGTGCCAGCAGTGCTGGGCAGGCCAACGTC. Its translation is CASSAGQANV. The whole CDR3 is CASSAGQANVLTF.

Details on this clone: The read ends 3 residues shy of where the CDR3 ends; the end is completed using the germline J gene. The V and J genes are TRBV7-2 and TRBJ1-4; D gene ambiguous. Germline assignment: CDR1 SGHTA and CDR2 FQGNSA. This CDR3 is 14 amino acids long. V was trimmed by 8 bases and J by 1 base, leaving 11 bases between them. CDR3 DNA (partial): TGTGCCAGCTCCGAAAGAGGAACTAATGAAAAA. Its translation is CASSERGTNEK. The full CDR3 protein reads CASSERGTNEKLFF.

Remarks on this clone: The read falls 3 residues short of the CDR3 end, and the missing part is taken from the germline J gene. The rearrangement joins TRBV20-1 to TRBJ1-2, with D possibly being TRBD1 (5 bases). Trimming removed 5 bases at V and 4 bases at J, with 17 bases between. This CDR3 contains 14 residues. Per germline, CDR1 DFQATT and CDR2 SNEGSKA (reference sequence). The CDR3 sequence: CSAATGTQLYGYTF. The DNA read from the CDR3 is TGCAGTGCTGCCACCGGGACTCAACTCTATGGC.

In the case of this clone: The read comes to an end 3 residues before the CDR3 does, leaving the germline J gene to fill in the end. This sequence joins TRBV7-2 and TRBJ2-3, with D perhaps TRBD1 or TRBD2 (5 bases each). The CDR3 runs to 14 residues. Germline V gene sequence: CDR1 SGHTA, CDR2 FQGNSA. CDR3 region: CASSLNGARETQYF. The sequenced part of the CDR3 DNA is TGTGCCAGCAGCTTAAATGGGGCGAGGGAGACG.

Concerning this clone itself: The CDR3 extends 3 residues past the end of the read, so its final part is completed from the germline J gene. The V gene is TRBV20-1, the J gene TRBJ2-4; tentative D call: TRBD1 (5 bases). Germline lookup yields CDR1 DFQATT and CDR2 SNEGSKA (reference sequence). The length of the CDR3 is 15 residues. The CDR3 here is CSARDDSLTNQPQYF. The covered CDR3 bases are TGCAGTGCTAGGGACGACAGTTTGACAAATCAGCCT.

CDR3 DNA, as far as it was read: TGTGCCAGCTCACCGGGCGGGAAGGGCAGCTATGGT. The encoded protein is CASSPGGKGSYG. The whole CDR3 protein is CASSPGGKGSYGQYF. V gene TRBV6-2 or TRBV6-3 combines with J gene TRBJ2-4; possibly TRBD2 for D (6 bases). The read comes to an end 3 residues before the CDR3 does, leaving the germline J gene to fill in the end. Looked up from germline, CDR1 is MNHEY and CDR2 is SVGEGT. The CDR3 sequence is 15 residues long.

With regard to this clone: The CDR3 is cut off 3 residues early in the read; its end comes from the germline J gene. V gene TRBV5-5 combines with J gene TRBJ1-1; 7 nucleotides line up with TRBD1. This CDR3 is built from 12 residues. Germline V CDR1 and CDR2: SGHKS, YYEKEE (reference sequence). CDR3 bases read: TGTGCCAGCATCACCGACAGGGAAGTA. Residues: CASITDREV. The CDR3 as a whole reads CASITDREVAFF.

As for this clone: The missing CDR3 end, 3 residues past where the read stops, is filled in from the germline J gene. The rearrangement uses TRBV7-2 and TRBJ2-5; 7 bases are shared with TRBD1. Germline CDR1 reads SGHTA; CDR2 reads FQGNSA. This CDR3 comprises 15 residues. The trim removed 5 bases at V and 5 bases at J, leaving 11 bases unmatched. CDR3 DNA, as far as it was read: TGTGCCAGCAGCCTGGACAGGCAGGCGGTTGAGACC. Protein: CASSLDRQAVET. The full CDR3 protein is CASSLDRQAVETQYF.

A remark on this clone: The CDR3 is cut off 3 residues early in the read; its end comes from the germline J gene. This chain joins TRBV11-3 and TRBJ2-3; D is unclear. CDR1 is SGHNT, CDR2 YENEEA, per germline. CDR3 length: 14 residues. V was shortened by 1 base and J by 0 bases, with 5 bases between the two germline ends. The sequenced CDR3 bases are TGTGCCAGCAGCTTAGCCCCGAGCACAGATACG. This translates into CASSLAPSTDT. The whole CDR3 sequence reads CASSLAPSTDTQYF.

Remarks on this clone: The read ends 3 residues before the CDR3 terminus; that terminus is restored from the germline J gene. This sequence joins TRBV7-8 and TRBJ1-6; possible D gene TRBD1, 6 bases. Trimming took off 5 bases at V and 6 bases at J, with 17 bases between the two ends. Germline V gene data show CDR1 as SGHVS and CDR2 as FQNEAQ. The CDR3 length is 16 residues. CDR3 sequence reads: CASSQETGATNSPLHF. The sequenced CDR3 bases are TGTGCCAGCAGCCAAGAGACAGGTGCAACTAATTCACCC.

Concerning this clone: The read ends 3 residues shy of where the CDR3 ends; the end is completed using the germline J gene. This chain links TRBV7-9 with TRBJ1-4, with D possibly matching TRBD1 (5 bases). The germline gives CDR1 SEHNR, CDR2 FQNEAQ (reference sequence). The germline V and J ends were trimmed by 1 base and 3 bases, with 6 bases remaining between them. The CDR3 consists of 14 residues. The CDR3 reads CASSLGGSNEKLFF. CDR3 DNA, as far as it was read: TGTGCCAGCAGCTTAGGGGGCTCTAATGAAAAA.